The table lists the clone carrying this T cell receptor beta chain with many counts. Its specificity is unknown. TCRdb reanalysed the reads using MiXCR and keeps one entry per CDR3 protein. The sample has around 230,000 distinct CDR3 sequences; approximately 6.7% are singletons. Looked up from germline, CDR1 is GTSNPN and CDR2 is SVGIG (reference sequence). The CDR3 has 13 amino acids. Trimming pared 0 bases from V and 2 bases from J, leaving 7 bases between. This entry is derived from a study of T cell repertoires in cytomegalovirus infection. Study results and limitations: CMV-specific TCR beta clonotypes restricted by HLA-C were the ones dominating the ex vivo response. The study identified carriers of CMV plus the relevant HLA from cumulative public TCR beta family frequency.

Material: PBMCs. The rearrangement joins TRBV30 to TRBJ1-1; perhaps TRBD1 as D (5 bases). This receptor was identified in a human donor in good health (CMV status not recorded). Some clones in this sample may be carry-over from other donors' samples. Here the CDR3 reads CAWSVQGNTEAFF. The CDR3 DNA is TGTGCCTGGAGTGTCCAGGGAAACACTGAAGCTTTCTTT.